Reported below is one TCR beta chain. When the RNA was reverse transcribed, random hexamers were used with an input of roughly 0.45 to 1 ug. TCRdb reanalysed the immunoSEQ multiplex PCR reads using MiXCR and keeps one entry per CDR3 protein. The sample records around 150,000 distinct CDR3 sequences, more than 85% being singletons. These data come from a study of CD8 T cells in Susac syndrome. CDR3 length: 12 amino acids. In germline, CDR1 is SEHNR, CDR2 FQNEAQ (reference sequence). V gave up 0 bases and J gave up 8 bases, with 7 bases separating them. The material sequenced was CD8+ T cells from PBMCs. This chain links TRBV7-9 with TRBJ1-2; D remains unclear. This TCR was sampled from a human donor with Susac syndrome. The CDR3 sequence: CASSLASGGYTF. The CDR3 DNA reads TGTGCCAGCAGCTTAGCGAGTGGGGGCTACACCTTC.